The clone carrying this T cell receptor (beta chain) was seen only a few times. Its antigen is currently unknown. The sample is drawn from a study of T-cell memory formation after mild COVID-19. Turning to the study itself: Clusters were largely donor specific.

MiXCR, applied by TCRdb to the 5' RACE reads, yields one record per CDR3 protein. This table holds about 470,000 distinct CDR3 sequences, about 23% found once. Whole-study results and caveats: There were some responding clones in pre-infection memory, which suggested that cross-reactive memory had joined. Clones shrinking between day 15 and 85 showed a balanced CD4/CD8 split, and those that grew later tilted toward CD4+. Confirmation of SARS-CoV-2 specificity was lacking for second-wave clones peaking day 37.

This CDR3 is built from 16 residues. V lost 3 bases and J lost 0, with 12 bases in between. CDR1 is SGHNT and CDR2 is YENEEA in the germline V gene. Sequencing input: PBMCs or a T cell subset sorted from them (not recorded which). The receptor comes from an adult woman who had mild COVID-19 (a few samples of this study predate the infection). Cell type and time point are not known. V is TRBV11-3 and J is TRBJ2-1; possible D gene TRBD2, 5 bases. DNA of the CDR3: TGTGCCAGCAGCTTGAGGCAACGGGGCTCCTACAATGAGCAGTTCTTC. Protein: CASSLRQRGSYNEQFF.